This T cell receptor (beta chain) emerged from a study of blood T cells in healthy people across ages. PCR was performed a second time for about 7 to 11 cycles using a sample-barcoded 5' primer and a J-beta primer mix. Any given sample supplied a minimum of 2.5 million CDR3-containing paired-end reads. TCRdb fed the 5' RACE reads into MiXCR, producing one record per CDR3 protein. The table records under 750,000 distinct CDR3 sequences, around 50% of them present only once. Findings and caveats of the study: Older age went with lower TCR beta diversity per million T cells, in a roughly linear way. Unsorted PBMCs blocked a conclusive comparison of naive and antigen-experienced cells.

Donors ranged from 6 to 90 years old and were healthy Caucasians in Russia. Worth noting for this clonotype: No antigen is known for it.

Germline V gene data show CDR1 as SEHNR and CDR2 as FQNEAQ (reference sequence). This CDR3 has 13 amino acids. V was trimmed by 1 base and J by 6 bases, leaving 8 bases between them. The sequence was obtained from an elderly man in good health. The rearrangement joins TRBV7-9 to TRBJ2-3; D remains ambiguous. Sequenced sample: blood. Here the CDR3 reads CASSLVPEDTQYF. The CDR3 DNA is TGTGCCAGCAGCTTAGTACCGGAGGATACGCAGTATTTT.